Below, 27 T cell receptor beta chains from the same sample are listed, as sequenced in a study of blood T cell repertoires in COVID-19. Method: immunoSEQ multiplex PCR; TCRdb's copy keeps in-frame clones and lacks some. This table holds over 85,000 clones, 84% found once. The sample taken for sequencing was peripheral blood. The receptor source for this set is a middle-aged man with active or convalescent COVID-19.

The V call is TRBV5-4, the J call TRBJ2-1, with 11 bases fitting TRBD2. From germline, CDR1 is SGHNT and CDR2 YYREEE (reference sequence). This CDR3 is built from 15 residues. V dropped 3 bases and J dropped 9; count of bases not matched to a gene: 8. The CDR3 DNA follows: TGTGCCAGCAGCTATACTAGCGGGGGTAGTGGTGAGCAGTTCTTC. Translated: CASSYTSGGSGEQFF.

Written as DNA, the CDR3 is TGTGCCAGCAAAAAAACCGGGACAGCTTACGAGCAGTACTTC. Its protein is CASKKTGTAYEQYF. This chain uses TRBV6-5 with TRBJ2-7, with 7 bases matching TRBD1. The V gene end was trimmed by 7 bases and the J gene end by 4 bases; junction bases not matched to a gene: 10. Germline CDR1 MNHEY, CDR2 SVGAGI. CDR3 size: 14 residues.

This chain connects TRBV24-1 to TRBJ2-3; 11 nucleotides line up with TRBD1. The CDR3 is 15 amino acids. CDR1 is KGHDR, CDR2 SFDVKD, per germline. V shed 5 bases and J 4 bases; nucleotides not matched to a gene: 4. The CDR3 sequence: CATSAGTGGADTQYF. The CDR3 nucleotides read TGTGCCACCAGTGCCGGGACAGGGGGTGCAGATACGCAGTATTTT.

CDR3: CASSGTGLDTQYF. The CDR3 DNA follows: TGTGCCAGCAGCGGGACAGGGTTAGATACGCAGTATTTT. The V call is TRBV5-6, the J call TRBJ2-3; the match to TRBD1 covers 9 bases. CDR3 length: 13 amino acids. The V gene's germline CDR1 is SGHDT and CDR2 YYEEEE. Trimming cost V 4 bases and J 5 bases; bases outside gene matches: 2.

The chain uses TRBV18 and TRBJ1-3; D is unresolved. Germline V gene sequence: CDR1 KGHSH, CDR2 LQKENI. V was clipped by 3 bases and J by 9 bases, with 18 bases between them. The length of the CDR3 is 15 residues. The CDR3, as DNA: TGTGCCAGCTCACCCCCCCAGGTCCCTCTGGGCACCATATATTTT. This sequence encodes CASSPPQVPLGTIYF.

This clone came up a few times. The V gene is TRBV9, the J gene TRBJ2-1; 11 bases match TRBD2. The germline V gene has CDR1 SGDLS and CDR2 YYNGEE. The V and J ends lost 4 bases and 1 base, in that order; junction bases with no gene match: 7. The CDR3 is 17 amino acids. CDR3 bases: TGTGCCAGCAGCCCTCGGACTAGCGGGTCGTCCTACAATGAGCAGTTCTTC. Amino acids: CASSPRTSGSSYNEQFF.

The rearrangement joins TRBV27 to TRBJ1-6; no clear D. Germline V gene data show CDR1 as MNHEY and CDR2 as SMNVEV (reference sequence). The CDR3 is 16 residues long. V lost 9 bases, J lost 5 bases, and 20 bases lay in between. CDR3 amino acids: CARPPLETLDNSPLHF. The CDR3 DNA reads as TGTGCCAGACCCCCCCTCGAGACACTTGATAATTCACCCCTCCACTTT.

The genes are TRBV7-9 and TRBJ1-2; tentatively, D is TRBD1 (5 bases). This CDR3 spans 14 amino acids. The V and J ends lost 1 base and 2 bases respectively, with 8 bases between them. Germline values: CDR1 SEHNR, CDR2 FQNEAQ (reference sequence). This CDR3 is CASSLVGQNYGYTF. The CDR3 DNA reads TGTGCCAGCAGCTTAGTGGGGCAGAACTATGGCTACACCTTC.

The chain employs TRBV6-1 and TRBJ2-7, with unresolved D. V was shortened by 3 bases and J by 3 bases, with 3 bases between the two germline ends. Germline V gene sequence: CDR1 MNHNS, CDR2 SASEGT. This CDR3 comprises 11 residues. The CDR3 DNA sequence: TGTGCCAGCAGTGACAGCTACGAGCAGTACTTC. This codes for CASSDSYEQYF.

V is TRBV5-1 and J is TRBJ2-7; D is perhaps TRBD1 (6 bases). In germline, CDR1 is SGHRS, CDR2 YFSETQ. V lost 4 bases, J lost 3 bases, and 8 bases lay in between. The CDR3 contains 12 residues. CDR3 protein: CASSQDSYEQYF. The CDR3 DNA sequence: TGCGCCAGCAGCCAGGACAGCTACGAGCAGTACTTC.

The chain links TRBV3-1 (or the pseudogene TRBV3-2) to TRBJ2-5; 11 bases match TRBD2. The germline V gene has CDR1 LGHDT and CDR2 YNNKEL (reference sequence). The CDR3 runs to 14 residues. The V and J ends lost 4 bases and 3 bases, in that order; junction bases with no gene match: 1. The CDR3 coding sequence is TGTGCCAGCAGCCTAGCGGGGGGGAAAGAGACCCAGTACTTC. Its translation is CASSLAGGKETQYF.

The chain recombines TRBV11-2 with TRBJ2-5; a weak D match, TRBD1 (5 bases). Trimming cost V 2 bases and J 0 bases, with 10 bases left between them. The CDR3 runs to 15 residues. The V gene's germline CDR1 is SGHAT and CDR2 FQNNGV. CDR3 in DNA: TGTGCCAGCAGCTTAAGGGGTACGGACCAAGAGACCCAGTACTTC. Amino acids: CASSLRGTDQETQYF.

The rearrangement joins TRBV6-5 to TRBJ1-4, with 8 bases lining up with TRBD1. Germline loops: CDR1 MNHEY, CDR2 SVGAGI. V dropped 6 bases and J dropped 7; count of bases not matched to a gene: 7. The CDR3 runs 14 residues. Here the CDR3 DNA reads TGTGCCAGCAGCTCAGGGGGCGGCGGTGAAAAACTGTTTTTT. The encoded protein is CASSSGGGGEKLFF.

The count of this clone is one. The V and J genes are TRBV4-3 and TRBJ2-7; D is uncertain. Trimming stripped 0 bases from V and 1 base from J, with 7 bases between. The germline gives CDR1 LGHNA, CDR2 YSLEER. CDR3 length: 14 amino acids. Here the CDR3 DNA reads TGCGCCAGCAGCCAAGATCAGGAATCCTACGAGCAGTACTTC. The encoded protein is CASSQDQESYEQYF.

The rearrangement uses TRBV6-2 or TRBV6-3 and TRBJ2-7, with 7 bases aligning to TRBD1. Germline V gene data show CDR1 as MNHEY and CDR2 as SVGEGT. V shed 2 bases and J 7 bases; nucleotides not matched to a gene: 11. The CDR3 has 15 amino acids. The CDR3 bases are TGTGCCAGCAGTTACAGGGGACAGTCGTACGTTGAGCAGTACTTC. This gives the protein CASSYRGQSYVEQYF.

The chain joins TRBV6-5 to TRBJ2-7; TRBD2 matches 8 bases. The CDR3 has 13 residues. Germline V lookup: CDR1 MNHEY, CDR2 SVGAGI. J lost 6 bases, V lost 5 bases, and 6 bases had no gene match. The CDR3 loop reads CASSPGGRPEQYF. The CDR3 nucleotides are TGTGCCAGCAGTCCGGGGGGGCGCCCCGAGCAGTACTTC.

J is TRBJ1-6 and V is TRBV5-4; TRBD1 agrees at 11 bases. Trimming at V came to 3 bases and at J to 7 bases, leaving 0 bases not matched to a gene. Germline V lookup: CDR1 SGHNT, CDR2 YYREEE (reference sequence). The CDR3 has 14 amino acids. CDR3 coding DNA: TGTGCCAGCAGCTGGGACAGGGGGAATTCACCCCTCCACTTT. It is translated as CASSWDRGNSPLHF.

The chain has TRBV7-9 and TRBJ2-3; TRBD2 might be the D (5 bases). The CDR3 covers 14 residues. V was cut by 4 bases and J by 0 bases, with 8 bases left in between. Germline V gene lookup returns CDR1 SEHNR and CDR2 FQNEAQ (reference sequence). The CDR3 sequence: CASSSGVSTDTQYF. CDR3 in DNA: TGTGCCAGCAGCTCCGGGGTTAGCACAGATACGCAGTATTTT.

The table lists this clone with a count of one. V is TRBV18 and J is TRBJ2-3; D remains ambiguous. Germline CDR1 reads KGHSH; CDR2 reads LQKENI. The CDR3 is 16 amino acids. Trimming stripped 3 bases from V and 0 bases from J, with 13 bases between. The CDR3 DNA reads as TGTGCCAGCTCACCCAACAGAATTTCTAGCACAGATACGCAGTATTTT. It is translated as CASSPNRISSTDTQYF. Drawing the rest from reference TRBV18 and TRBJ2-3, the complete variable domain is NAGVMQNPRHLVRRRGQEARLRCSPMKGHSHVYWYRQLPEEGLKFMVYLQKENIIDESGMPKERFSAEFPKEGPSILRIQQVVRGDSAAYFCASSPNRISSTDTQYFGPGTRLTVL.

The rearrangement joins TRBV25-1 to TRBJ1-2; no reliable D call. The germline V gene encodes CDR1 MGHDK and CDR2 SYGVNS. The CDR3 covers 13 residues. The V gene lost 8 bases and the J gene lost 5 bases, with 15 bases spanning the gap. The CDR3 loop reads CASRGSGSYGYTF. For the CDR3, the DNA is TGTGCCAGCCGAGGGTCCGGGAGTTATGGCTACACCTTC.

This chain links TRBV6-6 with TRBJ2-5, with a weak D call TRBD2 (5 bases). CDR3 length: 13 amino acids. Germline V lookup: CDR1 MNHNY, CDR2 SVGAGI (reference sequence). V shed 0 bases and J shed 5 bases, with 7 bases lying between them. In nucleotides, the CDR3 is TGTGCCAGCAGTTACTCGAGGGCCGAGACCCAGTACTTC. Translated: CASSYSRAETQYF.

The J gene is TRBJ1-1, the V gene TRBV6-2 or TRBV6-3; weak D call: TRBD1 (5 bases). This CDR3 spans 17 amino acids. V was cut by 1 base and J by 0 bases, with 15 bases left in between. The V gene's germline CDR1 is MNHEY and CDR2 SVGEGT. CDR3 sequence reads: CASSYFASGGLNTEAFF. CDR3 in DNA: TGTGCCAGCAGTTACTTTGCGTCGGGGGGATTGAACACTGAAGCTTTCTTT.

This chain uses TRBV7-2 with TRBJ1-4; unclear D gene. Trimming cost V 2 bases and J 1 base, with 8 bases left between them. Germline V lookup: CDR1 SGHTA, CDR2 FQGNSA. This CDR3 contains 15 residues. In nucleotides, the CDR3 is TGTGCCAGCAGCTTATCCCCACTAACTAATGAAAAACTGTTTTTT. Protein sequence: CASSLSPLTNEKLFF.

This chain connects TRBV5-4 to TRBJ1-6; 7 bases agree with TRBD1. The V gene's germline CDR1 is SGHNT and CDR2 YYREEE (reference sequence). This CDR3 contains 17 residues. The V gene end was trimmed by 7 bases and the J gene end by 10 bases; junction bases not matched to a gene: 20. Here the CDR3 reads CASGPGGQEGLGSPLHF. The DNA of the CDR3 is TGTGCCAGCGGGCCAGGTGGACAGGAAGGGTTGGGATCACCCCTCCACTTT.

The chain couples TRBV7-9 to TRBJ2-6, with D maybe TRBD2 (5 bases). Germline CDR1 reads SEHNR; CDR2 reads FQNEAQ (reference sequence). The CDR3 is 16 residues long. V lost 1 base and J lost 0, with 7 bases in between. The CDR3 protein is CASSLGAGSGANVLTF. CDR3 nucleotides: TGTGCCAGCAGCTTAGGGGCGGGCTCTGGGGCCAACGTCCTGACTTTC. The complete variable domain, with remaining parts taken from reference TRBV7-9 and TRBJ2-6, reads DTGVSQNPRHKITKRGQNVTFRCDPISEHNRLYWYRQTLGQGPEFLTYFQNEAQLEKSRLLSDRFSAERPKGSFSTLEIQRTEQGDSAMYLCASSLGAGSGANVLTFGAGSRLTVL.

V gene TRBV7-2 combines with J gene TRBJ1-1; weak D call: TRBD1 (5 bases). Germline CDR1 SGHTA, CDR2 FQGNSA. The CDR3 extends over 13 amino acids. Trimming removed 7 bases at V and 13 bases at J, with 22 bases between. CDR3 protein: CASNWGSSPQGFF. DNA of the CDR3: TGTGCCAGCAACTGGGGCAGCAGCCCTCAAGGTTTCTTT.

This clone occurred a few times. The chain couples TRBV7-9 to TRBJ2-2; weak D call: TRBD1 (5 bases). Trimming left V 5 bases short and J 2 bases short, with 15 bases between. Germline V gives CDR1 SEHNR, CDR2 FQNEAQ (reference sequence). This CDR3 is built from 16 residues. CDR3 nucleotide sequence: TGTGCCAGCAGCCCAGTAGGTCAGGGAAACACCGGGGAGCTGTTTTTT. It encodes CASSPVGQGNTGELFF.